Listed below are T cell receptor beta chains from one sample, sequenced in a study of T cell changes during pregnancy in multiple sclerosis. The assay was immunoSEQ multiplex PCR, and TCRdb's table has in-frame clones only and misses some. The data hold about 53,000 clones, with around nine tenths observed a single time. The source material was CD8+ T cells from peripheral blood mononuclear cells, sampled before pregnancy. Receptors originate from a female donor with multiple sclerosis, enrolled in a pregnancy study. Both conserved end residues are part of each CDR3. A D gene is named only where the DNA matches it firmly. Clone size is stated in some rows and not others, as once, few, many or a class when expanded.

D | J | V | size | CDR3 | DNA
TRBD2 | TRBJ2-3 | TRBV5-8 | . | CASSRGTSGTDTQYF | TGTGCCAGCAGCCGCGGGACTAGCGGTACAGATACGCAGTATTTT
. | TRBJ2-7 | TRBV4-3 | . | CASSQDLRLRGDEQYF | TGCGCCAGCAGCCAAGATCTGAGGCTCCGAGGTGACGAGCAGTACTTC
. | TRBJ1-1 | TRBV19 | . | CASSMDGAEAFF | TGTGCCAGTAGTATGGATGGGGCCGAAGCTTTCTTT
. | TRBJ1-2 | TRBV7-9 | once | CASSLQYGYTF | TGTGCCAGCAGCTTGCAGTATGGCTACACCTTC
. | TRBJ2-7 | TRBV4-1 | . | CASSGGKGYEQYF | TGCGCCAGCAGCGGGGGGAAAGGCTACGAGCAGTACTTC
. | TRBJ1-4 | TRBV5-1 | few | CASSESPREKLFF | TGCGCCAGCAGCGAGTCGCCGCGGGAAAAACTGTTTTTT
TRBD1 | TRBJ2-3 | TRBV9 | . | CASSVEGEGQGRYTQYF | TGTGCCAGCAGCGTAGAAGGGGAAGGACAGGGTAGATATACGCAGTATTTT
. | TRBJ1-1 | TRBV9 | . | CASSVDGGVTEAFF | TGTGCCAGCAGCGTAGACGGGGGGGTCACTGAAGCTTTCTTT
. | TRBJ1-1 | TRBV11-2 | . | CASSSPGTEAFF | TGTGCCAGCAGCTCCCCGGGGACTGAAGCTTTCTTT
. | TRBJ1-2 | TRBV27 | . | CASRLWGGLEAMSCGRVHTF | TGTGCCAGCAGGCTCTGGGGGGGGTTGGAAGCTATGTCTTGTGGTAGGGTCCACACCTTC
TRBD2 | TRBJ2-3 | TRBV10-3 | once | CAISSTSVRTDTQYF | TGTGCCATCAGCTCCACTAGCGTACGCACAGATACGCAGTATTTT
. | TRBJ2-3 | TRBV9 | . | CASSVGGANGPDTQYF | TGTGCCAGCAGCGTAGGCGGGGCTAACGGTCCAGATACGCAGTATTTT
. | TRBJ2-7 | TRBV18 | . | CASSPELGVEQYF | TGTGCCAGCTCACCAGAGTTGGGAGTCGAGCAGTACTTC
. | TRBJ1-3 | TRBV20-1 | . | CSARSGNTIYF | TGCAGTGCTAGGAGCGGAAACACCATATATTTT
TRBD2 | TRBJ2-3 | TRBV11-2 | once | CASSLAGGHRDTQYF | TGTGCCAGCAGCTTAGCGGGGGGGCACAGAGATACGCAGTATTTT
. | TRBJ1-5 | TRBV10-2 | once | CASSGISGEPQHF | TGCGCCAGCAGTGGTATCTCAGGGGAGCCCCAGCATTTT
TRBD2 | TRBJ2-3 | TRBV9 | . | CASSVPAGGDSTDTQYF | TGTGCCAGCAGCGTCCCAGCGGGGGGGGATAGCACAGATACGCAGTATTTT
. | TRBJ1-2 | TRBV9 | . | CASSGQEINYGYTF | TGTGCCAGCAGCGGGCAGGAAATAAACTATGGCTACACCTTC
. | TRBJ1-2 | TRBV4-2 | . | CASSQGGDDGYTF | TGTGCCAGCAGCCAAGGGGGCGACGATGGCTACACCTTC
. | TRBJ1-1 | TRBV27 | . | CASSLGVGSEAFF | TGTGCCAGCAGTTTAGGTGTCGGGTCTGAAGCTTTCTTT
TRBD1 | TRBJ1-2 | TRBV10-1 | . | CASTKGQGAGGYTF | TGCGCCAGCACTAAGGGACAGGGGGCGGGTGGCTACACCTTC
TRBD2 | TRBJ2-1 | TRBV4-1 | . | CASSQAPGLAGPYNEQFF | TGCGCCAGCAGCCAAGCCCCGGGACTAGCGGGTCCCTACAATGAGCAGTTCTTC
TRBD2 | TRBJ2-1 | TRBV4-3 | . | CASSQDMGGVYNEQFF | TGCGCCAGCAGCCAAGATATGGGGGGGGTTTACAATGAGCAGTTCTTC
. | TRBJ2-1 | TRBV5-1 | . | CASFGGSYNEQFF | TGCGCCAGCTTTGGCGGCTCCTACAATGAGCAGTTCTTC
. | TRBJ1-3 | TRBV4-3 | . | CASSQDPGVGNTIYF | TGCGCCAGCAGCCAAGACCCAGGGGTCGGAAACACCATATATTTT
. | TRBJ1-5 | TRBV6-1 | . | CASSEDAGFGQPQHF | TGTGCCAGCAGTGAAGACGCAGGGTTTGGTCAGCCCCAGCATTTT
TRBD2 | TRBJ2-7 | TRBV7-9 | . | CASTLRGRDYEQYF | TGTGCCAGCACCCTTCGGGGGAGGGACTACGAGCAGTACTTC